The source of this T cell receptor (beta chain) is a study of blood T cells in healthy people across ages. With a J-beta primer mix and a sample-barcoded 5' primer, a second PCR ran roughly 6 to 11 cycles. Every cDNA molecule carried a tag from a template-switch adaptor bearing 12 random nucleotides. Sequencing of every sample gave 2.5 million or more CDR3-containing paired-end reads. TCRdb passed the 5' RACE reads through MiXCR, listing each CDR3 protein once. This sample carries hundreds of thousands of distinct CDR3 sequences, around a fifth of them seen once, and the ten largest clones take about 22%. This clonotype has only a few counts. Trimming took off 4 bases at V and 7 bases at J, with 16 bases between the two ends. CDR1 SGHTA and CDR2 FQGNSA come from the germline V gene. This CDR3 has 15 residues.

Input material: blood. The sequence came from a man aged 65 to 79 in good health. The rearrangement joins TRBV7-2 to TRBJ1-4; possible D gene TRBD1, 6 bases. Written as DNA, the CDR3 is TGTGCCAGCAGCTCGACAGGCGTGGCCGGTGAAAAACTGTTTTTT. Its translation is CASSSTGVAGEKLFF. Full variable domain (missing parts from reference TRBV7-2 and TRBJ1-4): GAGVSQSPSNKVTEKGKDVELRCDPISGHTALYWYRQSLGQGLEFLIYFQGNSAPDKSGLPSDRFSAERTGGSVSTLTIQRTQQEDSAVYLCASSSTGVAGEKLFFGSGTQLSVL.